A selection of T cell receptor beta chains follows, all from one sample in a study of a mutant IDH1 vaccine in newly diagnosed glioma. Assay: immunoSEQ multiplex PCR; the TCRdb copy retains only in-frame clones and omits some. The sample lists 45,000 to 65,000 clones, around 80% occurring once. Antigens of these TCRs are unknown. Source: PBMCs, taken from a glioma patient whose treatment included an IDH1 peptide vaccine. The receptors were sampled from a woman between 40 and 55 years old with glioma. Some clones in this sample may be carry-over from other donors' samples. CDR3s include the opening cysteine and the closing phenylalanine or tryptophan. The D gene is left open where the match is weak. Size is omitted from some rows. Given values are once, few, many or a class for expanded clones.

TRBJ1-2	once	TRBV9	.	TGTGCCAGCAGCATCTCCAGTCGGGCAGGGAACTATGGCTACACCTTC	CASSISSRAGNYGYTF
TRBJ2-3	.	TRBV4-2	.	TGTGCCAGCAGCCAACAGGGACTTACAACAGATACGCAGTATTTT	CASSQQGLTTDTQYF
TRBJ1-1	.	TRBV27	.	TGTGCCAGCAGTTTATCGATGCGACGTGAAGCTTTCTTT	CASSLSMRREAFF
TRBJ2-1	.	TRBV7-2	.	TGTGCCAGCAGCGCCTCCTACAATGAGCAGTTCTTC	CASSASYNEQFF
TRBJ2-7	few	TRBV14	.	TGTGCCAGCAGCCAGGCTCAGGGCGAGCAGTACTTC	CASSQAQGEQYF
TRBJ1-1	.	TRBV7-9	.	TGTGCCAGCAGCTCATGGGCATCGGACGGGAACACTGAAGCTTTCTTT	CASSSWASDGNTEAFF
TRBJ1-5	few	TRBV6-1	.	TGTGCCAGCAGACTCGGGGGCCTCCAGCCCCAGCATTTT	CASRLGGLQPQHF
TRBJ1-6	few	TRBV4-3	.	TGCGCCAGCAGCCGGGTCCGGGGGGCACCCCTCCACTTT	CASSRVRGAPLHF
TRBJ2-1	.	TRBV29-1	.	TGCAGCGTTAACCGGGGCAGCTCCTACAATGAGCAGTTCTTC	CSVNRGSSYNEQFF
TRBJ1-2	once	TRBV2	TRBD1	TGTGCCAGCAGTCCCGGGACAGGGTCGGGCTTAAACTATGGCTACACCTTC	CASSPGTGSGLNYGYTF
TRBJ1-5	once	TRBV7-2	.	TGTGCCAGCAGCTTAGTAGCCCTCTCCAATCAGCCCCAGCATTTT	CASSLVALSNQPQHF
TRBJ2-1	.	TRBV30	.	TGTGCCTGGAGCCAGGCGAATGAGCAGTTCTTC	CAWSQANEQFF
TRBJ1-1	.	TRBV7-9	.	TGTGCCAGCAGCGACCGTCTTCAACGGGAAGCTTTCTTT	CASSDRLQREAFF
TRBJ1-1	few	TRBV6-7	.	TGTGCCAGCAGGGCAGGGCGGGCGACTGAAGCTTTCTTT	CASRAGRATEAFF
TRBJ2-2	once	TRBV6-6	TRBD2	TGTGCCAGCAGGGAGACTAGCGCCGACACCGGGGAGCTGTTTTTT	CASRETSADTGELFF
TRBJ1-2	.	TRBV10-2	.	TGCGCCAGCAGTGAGTCGATGGCAGGGAGGGGATATGGCTACACCTTC	CASSESMAGRGYGYTF